These 26 T cell receptor beta chains share one sample of origin, sequenced in a study of metastatic and nonmetastatic thyroid tumors. Through MiXCR, TCRdb re-clonotyped the PCR reads. The table lists 20,000 to 25,000 clones, approximately 15% of them singletons, with under 11% in the top ten. Not a single patient had been given any form of treatment at any point before undergoing thyroid surgery. The sample taken for sequencing was tumor tissue. All receptors derive from a female donor with papillary thyroid cancer or a benign thyroid nodule (not recorded which). Some clones in this sample may be carry-over from other donors' samples.

About this clone itself: Germline and junction disagree at one end, which may indicate a read error. The chain employs TRBV5-6 and TRBJ2-7; 12 bases align to TRBD2. This CDR3 region has 16 residues. The V gene's germline CDR1 is SGHDT and CDR2 YYEEEE. In nucleotides, the CDR3 is TGTGCCATCAGCCTGGGACTAGCGGGCAGCTCGTACGAGCAGTACTTC. It encodes CAISLGLAGSSYEQYF.

A remark on this clone: With a much larger clone just one base away, this may be a read error. The V gene is TRBV7-6, the J gene TRBJ2-3, with 7 bases that match TRBD2. The V gene's germline CDR1 is SGHVS and CDR2 FNYEAQ. Losses at the gene ends were 4 bases for V and 11 bases for J; bases not matched to a gene: 6. The CDR3 consists of 12 residues. CDR3 residues: CASSSPGGMQYF. In DNA, the CDR3 is TGTGCCAGCAGCTCTCCGGGGGGTATGCAGTATTTT.

V usage is TRBV5-1 and J usage is TRBJ2-2, with 9 bases fitting TRBD1. The CDR3 covers 16 residues. J gave up 7 bases and V 0 bases, and 7 bases lay outside the gene matches. From germline, CDR1 is SGHRS and CDR2 YFSETQ. CDR3 protein: CASSLAGTGKIGELFF. CDR3 DNA sequence: TGCGCCAGCAGCTTGGCCGGGACAGGGAAGATCGGGGAGCTGTTTTTT.

The CDR3, as DNA: TGCGCCAGCAGCCAAGATACTAGGGGGATTAACTATGGCTACACCTTC. The encoded protein is CASSQDTRGINYGYTF. This chain connects TRBV4-3 to TRBJ1-2, with D perhaps matching TRBD1 (6 bases). This CDR3 is built from 16 residues. Germline V gives CDR1 LGHNA, CDR2 YSLEER. Trimming took 0 bases from V and 1 from J, leaving 12 bases between them.

This clone was seen more than once but under ten times. V and J are TRBV27 and TRBJ2-7; 8 bases match TRBD2. The length of the CDR3 is 13 residues. Germline assignment: CDR1 MNHEY and CDR2 SMNVEV (reference sequence). V shed 5 bases and J 4 bases; nucleotides not matched to a gene: 4. CDR3 DNA sequence: TGTGCCAGCAGTCCGGGACTAGAGTACGAGCAGTACTTC. This gives the protein CASSPGLEYEQYF.

In its sample, this clone is medium-sized. V is TRBV6-1 and J is TRBJ1-3; 11 bases map to TRBD1. V shed 10 bases, J shed 4 bases, and the junction held 9 bases outside the gene matches. The CDR3 extends over 15 amino acids. CDR1 is MNHNS, CDR2 SASEGT, per germline. In nucleotides, the CDR3 is TGTGCCACCTACAATGGACAGGGGGCAGGAAACACCATATATTTT. It yields the protein CATYNGQGAGNTIYF.

Ten or more counts support this clone. The chain links TRBV5-5 to TRBJ1-5; 8 nucleotides line up with TRBD1. V lost 4 bases and J lost 4; bases outside the gene matches: 7. The length of the CDR3 is 15 residues. Germline V gene data show CDR1 as SGHKS and CDR2 as YYEKEE (reference sequence). The CDR3 bases are TGTGCCAGCAGCCCGGGACAGGTGACTAATCAGCCCCAGCATTTT. Protein: CASSPGQVTNQPQHF.

This clone was found many times. This may be a read error, as it is one base from a much larger clone. The chain couples TRBV6-1 to TRBJ1-2; 10 bases line up with TRBD1. The CDR3 loop spans 15 amino acids. J lost 2 bases, V lost 8 bases, and 8 bases had no gene match. Germline CDR1 MNHNS, CDR2 SASEGT. CDR3 sequence: CASSHRGQGNYGYTF. The CDR3 nucleotides read TGTGCCAGCTCCCACCGGGGACAGGGGAACTATGGCTACACCTTC.

This clone appeared a few times. A read error is possible here, since a much larger clone lies one base away. The J gene is TRBJ2-7, the V gene TRBV4-1; D perhaps matches TRBD2 (7 bases). Germline V lookup: CDR1 MGHRA, CDR2 YSYEKL. Trimming took off 3 bases at V and 1 base at J, with 13 bases between the two ends. This CDR3 has 15 residues. CDR3 coding DNA: TGCGCCAGCAGCCAGAGGGGGGGCTCATCCTACGAGCAGTACTTC. It encodes CASSQRGGSSYEQYF.

Worth noting for this clone: A read error may produce the germline difference seen at one junction end. The chain carries TRBV18 and TRBJ1-1; the D is unclear. Germline V gene lookup returns CDR1 KGHSH and CDR2 LQKENI. The CDR3 has 12 amino acids. The DNA for the CDR3 is TGTGCCAGCTCGCCACCGGGATTAGAAGCTTTCTTT. Its translation: CASSPPGLEAFF.

This clone was seen ten or more times. V is TRBV20-1 and J is TRBJ1-4, with D perhaps TRBD1 (6 bases). Trimming stripped 2 bases from V and 7 bases from J, with 11 bases between. The CDR3 runs 13 residues. The germline V gene has CDR1 DFQATT and CDR2 SNEGSKA (reference sequence). The DNA for the CDR3 is TGCAGTGCTAGACAGGGGTCGGGTGAAAAACTGTTTTTT. It encodes CSARQGSGEKLFF.

Regarding this clone: A clone one base away is much larger, so this may be a read error. The chain has TRBV20-1 and TRBJ2-1; 11 bases map to TRBD2. Germline CDR1 and CDR2: DFQATT and SNEGSKA (reference sequence). Trimming removed 5 bases from V and 7 bases from J; junction bases left unmatched: 13. The CDR3 has 16 amino acids. CDR3 in DNA: TGCAGTGCTGGGGGGATTAGCGGGAGGGCCGGTAATGAGCAGTTCTTC. Its translation is CSAGGISGRAGNEQFF.

This clone was seen a handful of times. At one of its ends the junction is not consistent with the germline gene, which may arise from a read error. J is TRBJ1-2 and V is TRBV2; D is unresolved. The CDR3 is 12 amino acids. Per germline, CDR1 SNHLY and CDR2 FYNNEI. CDR3 sequence: CAISGASYGYTF. Here the CDR3 DNA reads TGTGCCATCAGTGGAGCTAGCTATGGCTACACCTTC.

This clone is labeled as medium-sized. This chain uses TRBV12-3 or TRBV12-4 with TRBJ2-7; 8 bases align to TRBD1. The length of the CDR3 is 16 residues. Unmatched junction bases numbered 6, after V lost 1 base and J lost 1 base. For the CDR3, the DNA is TGTGCCAGCAGTTTAGACAGGGGGAAGGCGTCCTACGAGCAGTACTTC. Translating gives CASSLDRGKASYEQYF.

Notes on this clone: A much larger clone lies one base from this, so it may be a read error. This chain connects TRBV4-1 to TRBJ2-2; D is possibly TRBD1 (6 bases). The CDR3 contains 15 residues. From germline, CDR1 is MGHRA and CDR2 YSYEKL. The CDR3 nucleotides are TGCGCCAGCATCCAAGATCAGGGGAGCACCGGGGAGCTGTTCTTT. It yields the protein CASIQDQGSTGELFF.

This clone turned up a few times. One base away lies a much larger clone, so this may be a sequencing read error. V is TRBV5-6 and J is TRBJ2-7; D tentatively reads TRBD1 or TRBD2 (5 bases each). CDR3 length: 18 amino acids. Trimming removed 4 bases from V and 6 bases from J, with 29 bases in between. The germline V gene encodes CDR1 SGHDT and CDR2 YYEEEE. This CDR3 is CASSNPIMRGSEDCEQYF. For the CDR3, the DNA is TGTGCCAGCAGCAATCCCATTATGAGGGGCTCAGAAGACTGCGAGCAGTACTTC.

The J gene is TRBJ2-7, the V gene TRBV4-1; 9 bases align to TRBD1. This CDR3 contains 15 residues. V gave up 3 bases and J gave up 4 bases; unmatched junction bases: 7. Germline V gives CDR1 MGHRA, CDR2 YSYEKL. The CDR3, as DNA: TGCGCCAGCAGCCAGAGGGACAGGGAAAGATACGAGCAGTACTTC. Amino acids: CASSQRDRERYEQYF.

This clone was observed many times. The chain carries TRBV5-1 and TRBJ1-2; 10 nucleotides align to TRBD1. Trimming cost V 3 bases and J 8 bases; bases outside gene matches: 10. The CDR3 spans 15 residues. Germline lookup yields CDR1 SGHRS and CDR2 YFSETQ. CDR3 sequence: CASSSNTGTGVGYTF. The CDR3 region has the DNA TGCGCCAGCAGCTCTAATACCGGGACAGGGGTGGGCTACACCTTC. The full variable domain, completed using reference TRBV5-1 and TRBJ1-2, is KAGVTQTPRYLIKTRGQQVTLSCSPISGHRSVSWYQQTPGQGLQFLFEYFSETQRNKGNFPGRFSGRQFSNSRSEMNVSTLELGDSALYLCASSSNTGTGVGYTFGSGTRLTVV.

This clone was observed at least ten times. V is TRBV28 and J is TRBJ2-1; D call uncertain. The V gene lost 5 bases and the J gene lost 0 bases, with 17 bases spanning the gap. The CDR3 extends over 17 amino acids. The germline V gene has CDR1 MDHEN and CDR2 SYDVKM. CDR3 sequence: CASSLLRVPDSYNEQFF. CDR3 in DNA: TGTGCCAGCAGTCTCCTTAGGGTCCCGGACTCCTACAATGAGCAGTTCTTC.

This clone was recorded many times. The chain uses TRBV10-2 and TRBJ2-1; D unclear. Germline CDR1 is WSHSY and CDR2 is SAAADI. The CDR3 sequence is 11 residues long. Trimming shortened V by 8 bases and J by 7 bases, and 9 bases separated the two germline ends. The CDR3 region is CASGNTNEQFF. The CDR3 coding sequence is TGCGCCAGCGGGAATACAAATGAGCAGTTCTTC.

This clone was recorded many times. The chain recombines TRBV15 with TRBJ2-1; 11 nucleotides match TRBD2. The V and J ends lost 5 bases and 5 bases, in that order; junction bases with no gene match: 8. From germline, CDR1 is LNHNV and CDR2 YYDKDF (reference sequence). The CDR3 totals 16 residues. In nucleotides, the CDR3 is TGTGCCACCAGCGGTCGACTAGCGGGATATCACAATGAGCAGTTCTTC. Protein: CATSGRLAGYHNEQFF.

Comment on this clone: A clone one base away is much larger, so this may be a read error. Other DNA sequences in the sample encode the same CDR3. This chain links TRBV20-1 with TRBJ2-1; D is possibly TRBD2 (6 bases). The CDR3 sequence is 14 residues long. The germline CDR1 and CDR2 sequences are DFQATT and SNEGSKA (reference sequence). CDR3 nucleotide sequence: TGCAGCGCTAGAGTGCGGACTACCTACAATGAGCAGTTCTTC. It codes for CSARVRTTYNEQFF.

A note on this clone: The CDR3 end shows no conserved phenylalanine or tryptophan, and so a read error is likely. The genes are TRBV19 and TRBJ2-6, with TRBD1 as a possible D gene (6 bases). Germline lookup yields CDR1 LNHDA and CDR2 SQIVND (reference sequence). CDR3 size: 15 residues. The CDR3 loop is CASIDRNSGASVLTL. The CDR3 DNA sequence: TGTGCCAGTATCGACAGGAACTCTGGGGCCAGCGTCCTGACTTTA.

This clone has a count of ten or more. The chain employs TRBV7-2 and TRBJ2-3, with 8 bases matching TRBD2. The CDR3 loop spans 16 amino acids. Trimming cost V 5 bases and J 2 bases; bases outside gene matches: 9. Germline CDR1 SGHTA, CDR2 FQGNSA. CDR3 sequence reads: CASSPGGGGPTDTQYF. The DNA for the CDR3 is TGTGCCAGCAGCCCCGGGGGGGGGGGGCCCACAGATACGCAGTATTTT.

This clone was seen at least ten times. The chain uses TRBV7-2 and TRBJ1-1; D ambiguous. The CDR3 loop spans 13 amino acids. The V gene lost 4 bases and the J gene lost 1 base, with 7 bases spanning the gap. From germline, CDR1 is SGHTA and CDR2 FQGNSA. The CDR3: CASSSDKNTEAFF. The CDR3 region has the DNA TGTGCCAGCAGCTCAGACAAGAACACTGAAGCTTTCTTT.

This rearrangement joins TRBV30 to TRBJ1-5, with 9 bases lining up with TRBD1. The CDR3 runs to 14 residues. Germline loops: CDR1 GTSNPN, CDR2 SVGIG (reference sequence). CDR3 DNA sequence: TGTGTCTGTAACCGAGGGACAGGGAGTCAGCCCCAGCATTTT. As protein: CVCNRGTGSQPQHF.